The 30 T cell receptor beta chains given below trace back to one sample, sequenced in a study of vaccination and CD4 T cells after COVID-19. At the Johns Hopkins FTIC core, DNA taken from cultured CD4+ T cells was sequenced by way of the Oncomine TCR Beta short-read assay. TCRdb independently ran MiXCR on the PCR reads; one entry per CDR3 protein. Here the sample spans approximately 17,000 distinct CDR3 sequences, 50% to 65% being singletons. As to treatment: 10-day PBMC culture with coronavirus spike peptide pools or control peptides (ViraFEST assay). No antigen has been identified for these receptors. The source material was CD4+ T cells from blood, cultured in vitro, sampled before SARS-CoV-2 vaccination. All receptors derive from a human donor who had recovered from COVID-19.

V is TRBV27 and J is TRBJ2-2, with 8 positions matching TRBD1. CDR3 length equals 15 residues. CDR1 is MNHEY, CDR2 SMNVEV, per germline (reference sequence). After removal of 3 bases from V and 7 bases from J, the junction contained 7 bases not matched to a gene. The CDR3 here is CASSFVDRENGELFF. The CDR3 nucleotides are TGTGCCAGCAGTTTTGTGGACAGGGAAAACGGGGAGCTGTTTTTT.

This rearrangement joins TRBV6-1 to TRBJ2-5; 9 positions match TRBD2. With 4 bases clipped from V and 5 bases from J, the junction kept 8 bases outside the gene matches. CDR1 is MNHNS, CDR2 SASEGT, per germline. This CDR3 is built from 15 residues. The DNA for the CDR3 is TGTGCCAGCAGTGTGGGCGGGAGGGCCGCGGAGACCCAGTACTTC. Residues: CASSVGGRAAETQYF.

This chain connects TRBV7-9 to TRBJ2-3, with TRBD2 as a possible D gene (6 bases). CDR1 SEHNR and CDR2 FQNEAQ come from the germline V gene (reference sequence). Trimming cost V 4 bases and J 2 bases, with 19 bases left between them. This CDR3 has 17 residues. CDR3 region: CASSSPSGGRLTDTQYF. The CDR3 DNA reads as TGTGCCAGCAGCTCCCCATCTGGGGGGAGGCTCACAGATACGCAGTATTTT.

V is TRBV5-1 and J is TRBJ2-2; no definite D call. Germline V gene lookup returns CDR1 SGHRS and CDR2 YFSETQ. Trimming took off 1 base at V and 3 bases at J, with 13 bases between the two ends. This CDR3 spans 16 amino acids. The CDR3 nucleotides read TGCGCCAGCAGCTTGAGGAGTCTAAGGGACACCGGGGAGCTGTTTTTT. Amino acid sequence: CASSLRSLRDTGELFF.

This clonotype has only one observation. This chain links TRBV18 with TRBJ1-2; 8 positions agree with TRBD1. J was trimmed by 8 bases and V by 4 bases; bases with no gene match: 6. The CDR3 has 13 residues. The germline CDR1 and CDR2 sequences are KGHSH and LQKENI. The CDR3: CASSLRQGRGYTF. The CDR3 coding sequence is TGTGCCAGCTCACTACGACAGGGGAGGGGCTACACCTTC.

In this sample, this clonotype turned up once. The CDR3 DNA sequence: TGCAGTGCTAGAGATGGTAGCCAGGGAGAGACCCAGTACTTC. Residues: CSARDGSQGETQYF. The chain recombines TRBV20-1 with TRBJ2-5, with D perhaps matching TRBD1 (5 bases). The V gene lost 0 bases and the J gene lost 4 bases, with 12 bases spanning the gap. Germline-derived CDR1 and CDR2 are DFQATT and SNEGSKA (reference sequence). The CDR3 sequence is 14 residues long.

This clonotype was found a few times. CDR3: CASSDGTSGEDTQYF. CDR3 nucleotide sequence: TGTGCCAGCAGTGACGGGACTAGCGGGGAAGATACGCAGTATTTT. The chain links TRBV25-1 to TRBJ2-3; TRBD2 matches at 13 bases. Germline V gene data show CDR1 as MGHDK and CDR2 as SYGVNS. The CDR3 length is 15 residues. With V trimmed by 3 bases and J by 5 bases, 2 bases remained unmatched.

This clonotype was observed a handful of times. V and J are TRBV2 and TRBJ2-1; TRBD1 matches 7 bases. With 10 bases clipped from V and 2 bases from J, the junction kept 8 bases outside the gene matches. Per the germline V gene, CDR1 is SNHLY and CDR2 is FYNNEI. The CDR3 loop spans 14 amino acids. The CDR3 sequence: CANSRQGAYNEQFF. The CDR3 DNA sequence: TGTGCCAATAGCCGACAGGGAGCCTACAATGAGCAGTTCTTC. Variable domain in full (rest from reference TRBV2 and TRBJ2-1): EPEVTQTPSHQVTQMGQEVILRCVPISNHLYFYWYRQILGQKVEFLVSFYNNEISEKSEIFDDQFSVERPDGSNFTLKIRSTKLEDSAMYFCANSRQGAYNEQFFGPGTRLTVL.

J is TRBJ1-2 and V is TRBV6-5; 8 positions agree with TRBD1. Losses at the gene ends were 4 bases for V and 3 bases for J; bases not matched to a gene: 1. The germline CDR1 and CDR2 sequences are MNHEY and SVGAGI. The CDR3 covers 13 residues. The CDR3 protein is CASSSQGDYGYTF. CDR3 bases: TGTGCCAGCAGTTCACAGGGGGACTATGGCTACACCTTC.

The chain joins TRBV6-1 to TRBJ2-3; 8 bases map to TRBD2. Germline V lookup: CDR1 MNHNS, CDR2 SASEGT. V lost 5 bases and J lost 4; bases outside the gene matches: 8. The CDR3 consists of 15 residues. CDR3 sequence (DNA): TGTGCCAGCAGTCGAAGCGGGAGCGGTGCAGATACGCAGTATTTT. Its translation is CASSRSGSGADTQYF.

This clonotype was picked up a small number of times. This chain connects TRBV24-1 to TRBJ2-7; TRBD1 matches at 9 bases. Germline trimming cut 3 bases from V and 7 bases from J; bases unmatched to any gene: 15. Germline V gene data show CDR1 as KGHDR and CDR2 as SFDVKD. This CDR3 spans 17 amino acids. CDR3 sequence (DNA): TGTGCCACCAGTGATGCCACCGGGACAGGGACTTTCGGAGAGCAGTACTTC. This gives the protein CATSDATGTGTFGEQYF.

The chain combines TRBV15 with TRBJ2-7; D not resolved. The ends were cut back, 0 bases at V and 0 bases at J, with 12 bases in the middle. This CDR3 comprises 16 residues. Germline lookup yields CDR1 LNHNV and CDR2 YYDKDF (reference sequence). CDR3 in amino acids: CATSRDPGPSSYEQYF. CDR3 DNA sequence: TGTGCCACCAGCAGAGATCCGGGCCCGAGCTCCTACGAGCAGTACTTC.

The chain is built from TRBV20-1 and TRBJ2-1; no definite D call. CDR1 and CDR2 (germline): DFQATT, SNEGSKA (reference sequence). The V end lost 5 bases, the J end lost 3 bases, and 2 bases lay between the germline ends. The CDR3 contains 10 residues. CDR3 region: CSAYYNEQFF. The CDR3 DNA follows: TGCAGTGCTTACTACAATGAGCAGTTCTTC.

This clonotype was recorded once. V is TRBV6-1 and J is TRBJ2-6, with 8 bases fitting TRBD1. The CDR3 length is 19 residues. In germline, CDR1 is MNHNS, CDR2 SASEGT. The ends lost 6 bases at V and 1 base at J; junction bases unmatched: 14. The chain's CDR3 is CASSFIRTGTYSGANVLTF. The CDR3 region has the DNA TGTGCCAGCAGCTTTATACGGACAGGGACTTATTCTGGGGCCAACGTCCTGACTTTC.

The chain combines TRBV20-1 with TRBJ2-7; 7 bases match TRBD1. Unmatched junction bases numbered 6, after V lost 5 bases and J lost 2 bases. The CDR3 totals 13 residues. In germline, CDR1 is DFQATT, CDR2 SNEGSKA (reference sequence). The CDR3 loop is CSALRQGPYEQYF. In nucleotides, the CDR3 is TGCAGTGCTTTAAGACAGGGCCCCTACGAGCAGTACTTC.

This chain joins TRBV6-2 or TRBV6-3 and TRBJ2-5, with a possible D match to TRBD2 (5 bases). Germline loops: CDR1 MNHEY, CDR2 SVGEGT. Trimming cost V 6 bases and J 3 bases, with 26 bases left between them. The CDR3 has 18 amino acids. The CDR3: CASRLHFPATPGKETQYF. CDR3 DNA: TGTGCCAGCAGACTTCATTTCCCAGCAACACCGGGGAAAGAGACCCAGTACTTC.

The chain uses TRBV6-1 and TRBJ1-2; D is ambiguous. Between the trimmed V and J ends, which lost 5 bases and 8 bases, there was a span of 9 bases. Germline V gene data show CDR1 as MNHNS and CDR2 as SASEGT. The CDR3 consists of 11 residues. In nucleotides, the CDR3 is TGTGCCAGCAGTCGGGGTGGCGGCTACACCTTC. This sequence encodes CASSRGGGYTF.

The rearrangement links TRBV7-2 to TRBJ2-7, with D tentatively TRBD1 or TRBD2 (5 bases each). The V end lost 5 bases, the J end lost 2 bases, and 16 bases lay between the germline ends. The CDR3 covers 15 residues. The germline CDR1 and CDR2 sequences are SGHTA and FQGNSA. The CDR3 region is CASSLSQGVTYEQYF. Written as DNA, the CDR3 is TGTGCCAGCAGCCTTAGCCAGGGAGTCACCTACGAGCAGTACTTC.

The genes are TRBV6-5 and TRBJ2-3; D not certain. Germline V gene data show CDR1 as MNHEY and CDR2 as SVGAGI. Trimming took off 2 bases at V and 5 bases at J, with 2 bases between the two ends. CDR3 length: 11 residues. CDR3 loop: CASSYLDTQYF. The CDR3 DNA reads as TGTGCCAGCAGTTACCTAGATACGCAGTATTTT.

This chain connects TRBV4-1 to TRBJ2-5, with TRBD1 matching 7 bases. In germline, CDR1 is MGHRA, CDR2 YSYEKL. Trimming took 0 bases from V and 4 from J; bases not matched to a gene: 8. The CDR3 runs 16 residues. The CDR3 nucleotides are TGCGCCAGCAGCCAAGATGAGGGGGCCTTTGGAGAGACCCAGTACTTC. It yields the protein CASSQDEGAFGETQYF.

This clonotype was counted a few times. The chain has TRBV20-1 and TRBJ2-2; D not resolved. This CDR3 has 14 amino acids. CDR1 DFQATT and CDR2 SNEGSKA come from the germline V gene (reference sequence). V was shortened by 3 bases and J by 4 bases, with 12 bases between the two germline ends. The CDR3 region is CSASFGQFTGELFF. In DNA form, the CDR3 reads TGCAGTGCTAGTTTTGGGCAGTTCACCGGGGAGCTGTTTTTT.

The chain recombines TRBV29-1 with TRBJ2-5; 7 bases are shared with TRBD2. Germline V gene data show CDR1 as SQVTM and CDR2 as ANQGSEA. The V and J ends lost 3 bases and 4 bases, in that order; junction bases with no gene match: 8. The CDR3 is 14 amino acids. The CDR3 DNA reads as TGCAGCGTTGAGGGAGCGGGATCGTTAGAGACCCAGTACTTC. Its protein product is CSVEGAGSLETQYF.

As DNA, the CDR3 is TGCAGTGCTAGAATCATAGGCAGCTCCTACAATGAGCAGTTCTTC. It encodes CSARIIGSSYNEQFF. The V gene is TRBV20-1, the J gene TRBJ2-1; D is unresolved. V dropped 2 bases and J dropped 0 bases, with 11 bases sitting between them. Germline lookup yields CDR1 DFQATT and CDR2 SNEGSKA (reference sequence). The CDR3 contains 15 residues.

This sequence joins TRBV20-1 and TRBJ2-7; 8 bases map to TRBD2. This CDR3 spans 14 amino acids. Germline values: CDR1 DFQATT, CDR2 SNEGSKA (reference sequence). J lost 6 bases, V lost 0 bases, and 7 bases had no gene match. The CDR3 sequence is CSARDHGLAPEQYF. The CDR3 DNA sequence: TGCAGTGCTAGAGATCACGGACTAGCTCCCGAGCAGTACTTC.

CDR3 nucleotides: TGCAGTGCTAGAGGACTAGCGTCGAGGTATGAGCAGTACTTC. Its translation is CSARGLASRYEQYF. This chain links TRBV20-1 with TRBJ2-7; 8 bases match TRBD2. Germline loops: CDR1 DFQATT, CDR2 SNEGSKA (reference sequence). Trimming removed 1 base from V and 7 bases from J; junction bases left unmatched: 9. The length of the CDR3 is 14 residues.

The genes are TRBV6-4 and TRBJ2-3, with 9 bases fitting TRBD2. The V gene end was trimmed by 6 bases and the J gene end by 1 base; junction bases not matched to a gene: 5. The CDR3 consists of 15 residues. Germline-derived CDR1 and CDR2 are MRHNA and SNTAGT. The CDR3 loop reads CASRGGRGGTDTQYF. The CDR3, as DNA: TGTGCCAGCAGGGGCGGGAGGGGTGGCACAGATACGCAGTATTTT.

The chain uses TRBV24-1 and TRBJ1-5, with D hard to call. CDR3 length equals 12 residues. Germline V gene lookup returns CDR1 KGHDR and CDR2 SFDVKD. V lost 4 bases to trimming and J lost 1 base, with 1 base between them. CDR3 sequence (DNA): TGTGCCACCAGTGAAAGCAATCAGCCCCAGCATTTT. Translation gives CATSESNQPQHF.

J is TRBJ1-1 and V is TRBV6-1, with unresolved D. The V gene lost 2 bases and the J gene lost 7 bases, with 8 bases spanning the gap. This CDR3 has 12 amino acids. CDR1 is MNHNS and CDR2 is SASEGT in the germline V gene. The CDR3 loop reads CASSEQTLEAFF. In DNA form, the CDR3 reads TGTGCCAGCAGTGAACAGACCCTTGAAGCTTTCTTT.

The genes are TRBV5-1 and TRBJ2-5; 15 bases match TRBD2. The CDR3 is made up of 15 amino acids. With 5 bases clipped from V and 5 bases from J, the junction kept 4 bases outside the gene matches. Germline V gene data show CDR1 as SGHRS and CDR2 as YFSETQ. The CDR3 loop reads CASSTGLAGGETQYF. CDR3 DNA sequence: TGCGCCAGCAGTACCGGACTAGCGGGAGGGGAGACCCAGTACTTC.

The V call is TRBV5-4, the J call TRBJ2-2, with TRBD1 identical over 9 bases. The CDR3 covers 15 residues. V was pared by 2 bases and J by 5 bases, with 4 bases of the junction left unmatched. Germline V CDR1 and CDR2: SGHNT, YYREEE (reference sequence). The DNA for the CDR3 is TGTGCCAGCAGCTTACAGGGGGCGCGTACCGGGGAGCTGTTTTTT. Its protein product is CASSLQGARTGELFF.